This T cell receptor beta chain was documented in a study of blood T cell repertoires in COVID-19. Sequencing was performed with immunoSEQ multiplex PCR; in TCRdb, only in-frame clones are kept and a portion is missing. Of tens of thousands of clones listed, approximately 79% were seen once; the top ten hold approximately 16%. Germline V gene data show CDR1 as LGHNA and CDR2 as YNFKEQ. The CDR3 has 17 residues. The ends were cut back, 2 bases at V and 0 bases at J, with 13 bases in the middle. This sequence was found in a man between 60 and 75 years old with acute or convalescent COVID-19. The chain couples TRBV4-2 to TRBJ1-4; possible D gene TRBD1, 5 bases. The sample taken for sequencing was peripheral blood. The CDR3 DNA reads as TGTGCCAGCAGCCAATTTGTCAGGGTTACAACTAATGAAAAACTGTTTTTT. Its translation is CASSQFVRVTTNEKLFF.